This T cell receptor beta chain was sequenced for a study of technical replicates of blood from four donors. CDR3 length: 14 amino acids. The germline gives CDR1 MGHRA, CDR2 YSYEKL. Trimming pared 1 base from V and 5 bases from J, leaving 6 bases between. The table lists this clone with a count of one. Assay: immunoSEQ multiplex PCR; the TCRdb copy retains only in-frame clones and omits some. Of 50,000 to 65,000 clones in the sample, around nine tenths were seen once. Sequencing was carried out using PBMCs. This sequence joins TRBV4-1 and TRBJ2-6; D ambiguous. The sequence derives from a human donor in good health. Some clones in this sample may be carry-over from other donors' samples. CDR3 region: CASSQGVWANVLTF. The CDR3 DNA reads as TGCGCCAGCAGCCAAGGAGTCTGGGCCAACGTCCTGACTTTC.